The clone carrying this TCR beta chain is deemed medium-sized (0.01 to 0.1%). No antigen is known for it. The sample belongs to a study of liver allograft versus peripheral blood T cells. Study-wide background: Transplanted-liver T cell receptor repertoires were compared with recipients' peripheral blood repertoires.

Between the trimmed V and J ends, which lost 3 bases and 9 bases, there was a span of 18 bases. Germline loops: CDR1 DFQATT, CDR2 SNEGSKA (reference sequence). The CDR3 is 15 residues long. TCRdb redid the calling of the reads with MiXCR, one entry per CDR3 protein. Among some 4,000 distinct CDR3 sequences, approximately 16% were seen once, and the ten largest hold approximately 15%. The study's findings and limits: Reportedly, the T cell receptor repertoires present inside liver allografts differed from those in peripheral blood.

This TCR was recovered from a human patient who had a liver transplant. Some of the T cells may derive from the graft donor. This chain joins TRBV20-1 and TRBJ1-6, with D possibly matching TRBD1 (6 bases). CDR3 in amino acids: CSASPSATGSSPLHF. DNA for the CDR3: TGCAGTGCTAGTCCGTCAGCAACAGGGAGTTCACCCCTCCACTTT.